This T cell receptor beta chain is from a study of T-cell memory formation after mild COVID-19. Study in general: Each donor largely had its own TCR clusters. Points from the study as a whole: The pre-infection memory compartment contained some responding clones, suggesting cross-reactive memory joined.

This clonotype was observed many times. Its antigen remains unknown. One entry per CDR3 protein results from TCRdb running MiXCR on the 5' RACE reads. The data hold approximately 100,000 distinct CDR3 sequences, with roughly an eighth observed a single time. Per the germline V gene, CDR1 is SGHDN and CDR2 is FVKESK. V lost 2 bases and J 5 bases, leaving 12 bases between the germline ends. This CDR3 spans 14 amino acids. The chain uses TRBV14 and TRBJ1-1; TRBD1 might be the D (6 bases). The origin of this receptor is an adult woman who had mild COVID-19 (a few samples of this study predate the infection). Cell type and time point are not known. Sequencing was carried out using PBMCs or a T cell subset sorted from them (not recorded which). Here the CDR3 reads CASSQRGGQTEAFF. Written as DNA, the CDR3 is TGTGCCAGCAGCCAACGGGGGGGGCAAACTGAAGCTTTCTTT.